This entry describes one TCR beta chain. The sample comes from a study of Graves' ophthalmopathy and Graves' hyperthyroidism. Germline lookup yields CDR1 SQVTM and CDR2 ANQGSEA. This CDR3 is 13 amino acids long. Trimming left V 4 bases short and J 1 base short, with 7 bases between. Beta-chain TCR CDR3 regions were amplified from RNA transcripts. An opening RT-PCR round employed HTBI primers and preceded a second-round multiplex PCR. In TCRdb, the multiplex PCR reads were re-called with MiXCR into one record per CDR3 protein. The sample lists 580,000 or so distinct CDR3 sequences; under 45% were seen once.

Sequenced material: peripheral blood or thyroid tissue (not recorded which). V usage is TRBV29-1 and J usage is TRBJ1-4, with D perhaps matching TRBD1 (6 bases). This receptor was obtained from an adult man with Graves' hyperthyroidism. The CDR3 DNA is TGCAGCGTTGTAGGGGGAACTAATGAAAAACTGTTTTTT. This codes for CSVVGGTNEKLFF. The whole variable domain, remainder taken from reference TRBV29-1 and TRBJ1-4, is SAVISQKPSRDICQRGTSLTIQCQVDSQVTMMFWYRQQPGQSLTLIATANQGSEATYESGFVIDKFPISRPNLTFSTLTVSNMSPEDSSIYLCSVVGGTNEKLFFGSGTQLSVL.